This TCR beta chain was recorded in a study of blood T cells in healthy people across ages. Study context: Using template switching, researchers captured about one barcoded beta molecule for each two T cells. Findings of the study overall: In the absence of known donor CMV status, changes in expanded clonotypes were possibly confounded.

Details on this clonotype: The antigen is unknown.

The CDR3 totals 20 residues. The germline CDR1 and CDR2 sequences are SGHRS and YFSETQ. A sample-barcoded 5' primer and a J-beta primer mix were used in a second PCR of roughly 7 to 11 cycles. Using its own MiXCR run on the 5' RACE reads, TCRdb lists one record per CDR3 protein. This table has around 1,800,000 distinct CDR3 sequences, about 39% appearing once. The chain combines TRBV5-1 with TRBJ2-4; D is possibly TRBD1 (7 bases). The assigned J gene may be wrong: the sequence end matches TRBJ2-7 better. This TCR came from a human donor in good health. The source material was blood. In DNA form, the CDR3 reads TGCGCCAGCAGCTCCCAGGGGGGAACGGGTAAATCCAGGGGGTCCTACGAGCAGTACTTC. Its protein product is CASSSQGGTGKSRGSYEQYF.